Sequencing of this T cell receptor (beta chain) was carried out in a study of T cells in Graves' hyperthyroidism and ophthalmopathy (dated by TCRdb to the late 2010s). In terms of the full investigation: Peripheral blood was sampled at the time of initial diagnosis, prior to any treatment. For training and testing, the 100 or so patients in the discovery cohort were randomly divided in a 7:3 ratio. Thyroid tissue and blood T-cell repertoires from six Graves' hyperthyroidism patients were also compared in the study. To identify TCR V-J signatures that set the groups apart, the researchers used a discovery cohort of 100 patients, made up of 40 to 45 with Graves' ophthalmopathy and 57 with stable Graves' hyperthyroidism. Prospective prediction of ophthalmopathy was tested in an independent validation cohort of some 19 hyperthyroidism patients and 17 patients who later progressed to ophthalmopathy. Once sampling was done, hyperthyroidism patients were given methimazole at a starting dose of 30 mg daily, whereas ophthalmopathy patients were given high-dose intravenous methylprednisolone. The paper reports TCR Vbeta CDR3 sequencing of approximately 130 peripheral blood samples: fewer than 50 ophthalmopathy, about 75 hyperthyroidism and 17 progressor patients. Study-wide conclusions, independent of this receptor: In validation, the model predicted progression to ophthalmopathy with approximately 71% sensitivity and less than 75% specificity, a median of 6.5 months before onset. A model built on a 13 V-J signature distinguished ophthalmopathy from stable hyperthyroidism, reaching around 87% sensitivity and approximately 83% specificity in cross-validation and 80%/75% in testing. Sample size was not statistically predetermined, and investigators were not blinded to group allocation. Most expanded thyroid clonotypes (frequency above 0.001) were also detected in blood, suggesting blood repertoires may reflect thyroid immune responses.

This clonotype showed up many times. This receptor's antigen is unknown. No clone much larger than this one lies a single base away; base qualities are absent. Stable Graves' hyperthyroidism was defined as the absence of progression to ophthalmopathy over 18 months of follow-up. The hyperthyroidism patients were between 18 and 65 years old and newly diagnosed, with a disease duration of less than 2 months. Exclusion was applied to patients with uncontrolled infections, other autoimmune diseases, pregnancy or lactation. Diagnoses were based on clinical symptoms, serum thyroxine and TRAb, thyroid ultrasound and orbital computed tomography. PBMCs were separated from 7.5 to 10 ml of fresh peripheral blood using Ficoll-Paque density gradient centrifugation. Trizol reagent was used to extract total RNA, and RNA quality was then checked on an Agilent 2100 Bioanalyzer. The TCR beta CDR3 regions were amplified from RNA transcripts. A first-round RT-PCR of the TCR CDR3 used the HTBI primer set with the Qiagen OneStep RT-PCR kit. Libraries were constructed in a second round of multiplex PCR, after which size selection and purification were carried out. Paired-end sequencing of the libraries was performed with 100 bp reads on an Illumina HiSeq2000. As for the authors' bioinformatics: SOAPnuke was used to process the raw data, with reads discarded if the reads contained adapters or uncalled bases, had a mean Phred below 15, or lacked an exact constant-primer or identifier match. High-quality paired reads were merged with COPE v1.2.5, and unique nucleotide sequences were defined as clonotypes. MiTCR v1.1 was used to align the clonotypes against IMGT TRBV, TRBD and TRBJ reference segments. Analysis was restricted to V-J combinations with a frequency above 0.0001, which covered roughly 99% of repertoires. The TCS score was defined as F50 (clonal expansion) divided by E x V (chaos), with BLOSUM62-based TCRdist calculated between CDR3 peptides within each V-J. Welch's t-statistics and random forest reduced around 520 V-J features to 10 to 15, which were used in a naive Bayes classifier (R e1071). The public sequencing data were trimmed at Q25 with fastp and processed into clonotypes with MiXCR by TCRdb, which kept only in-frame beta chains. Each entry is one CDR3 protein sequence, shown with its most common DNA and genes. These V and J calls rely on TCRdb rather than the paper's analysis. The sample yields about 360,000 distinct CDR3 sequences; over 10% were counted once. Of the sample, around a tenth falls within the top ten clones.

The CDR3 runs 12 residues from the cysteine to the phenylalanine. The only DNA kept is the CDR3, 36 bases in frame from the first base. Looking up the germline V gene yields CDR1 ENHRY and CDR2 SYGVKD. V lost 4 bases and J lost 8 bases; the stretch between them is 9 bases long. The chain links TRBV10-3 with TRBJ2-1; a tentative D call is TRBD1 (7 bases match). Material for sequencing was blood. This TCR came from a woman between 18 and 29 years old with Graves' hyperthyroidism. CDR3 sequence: CAISARGDEQFF. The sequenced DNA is TGTGCCATCAGTGCCAGGGGGGATGAGCAGTTCTTC.